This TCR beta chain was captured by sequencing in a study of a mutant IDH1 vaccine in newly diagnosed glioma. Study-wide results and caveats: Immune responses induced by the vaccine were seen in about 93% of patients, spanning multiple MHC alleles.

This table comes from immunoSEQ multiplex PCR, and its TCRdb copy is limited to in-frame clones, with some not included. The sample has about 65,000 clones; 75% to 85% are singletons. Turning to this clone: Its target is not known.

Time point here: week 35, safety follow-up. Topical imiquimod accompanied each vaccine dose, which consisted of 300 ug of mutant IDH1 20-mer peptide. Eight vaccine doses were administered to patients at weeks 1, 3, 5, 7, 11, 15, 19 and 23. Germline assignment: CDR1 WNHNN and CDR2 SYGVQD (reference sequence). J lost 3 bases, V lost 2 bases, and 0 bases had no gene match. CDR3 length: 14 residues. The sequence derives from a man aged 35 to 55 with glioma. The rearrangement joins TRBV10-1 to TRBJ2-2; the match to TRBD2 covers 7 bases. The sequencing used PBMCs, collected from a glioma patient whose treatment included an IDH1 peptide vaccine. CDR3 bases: TGCGCCAGCAGTGAGACTAGCGACACCGGGGAGCTGTTTTTT. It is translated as CASSETSDTGELFF.